This T cell receptor (beta chain) stems from a study of technical replicates of blood from several donors. Assay used: immunoSEQ multiplex PCR; TCRdb lists only in-frame clones, some missing. The table includes about 79,000 clones, 90% to 95% detected once. The J segment lost 3 bases and the V segment lost 4 bases, leaving 4 bases of the junction unmatched. In germline, CDR1 is SEHNR, CDR2 FQNEAQ (reference sequence). This CDR3 has 16 amino acids. The receptor comes from a human donor in good health. The chain combines TRBV7-9 with TRBJ2-2, with 11 bases aligning to TRBD1. Sequencing input: T cells isolated from PBMCs. As DNA, the CDR3 is TGTGCCAGCAGCTACTGGACAGGGGGCGACACCGGGGAGCTGTTTTTT. This translates into CASSYWTGGDTGELFF.